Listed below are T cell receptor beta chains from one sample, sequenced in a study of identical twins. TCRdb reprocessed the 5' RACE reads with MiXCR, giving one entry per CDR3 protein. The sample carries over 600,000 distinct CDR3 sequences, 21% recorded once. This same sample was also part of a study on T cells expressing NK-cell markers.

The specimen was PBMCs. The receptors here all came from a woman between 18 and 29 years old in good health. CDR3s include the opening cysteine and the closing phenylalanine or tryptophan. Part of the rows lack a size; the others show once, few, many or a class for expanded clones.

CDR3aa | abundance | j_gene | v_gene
CASSPYGREKLFF | . | TRBJ1-4 | TRBV7-2
CASSPGTFTDTQYF | few | TRBJ2-3 | TRBV5-1
CSVAPGLSHREGYTF | few | TRBJ1-2 | TRBV20-1
CASSLRSGNTIYF | many | TRBJ1-3 | TRBV12-3/TRBV12-4
CASSVTGGPANEQYF | . | TRBJ2-7 | TRBV11-2
CATSNLNFGAFF | . | TRBJ1-1 | TRBV15
CATSDPRTGGDTQYF | few | TRBJ2-3 | TRBV24-1
CSAGSSASSYNEQFF | . | TRBJ2-1 | TRBV20-1
CDSSLDRGHEQFF | . | TRBJ2-1 | TRBV12-3/TRBV12-4
CAIREGQGGYEQYF | . | TRBJ2-7 | TRBV10-3
CASRGLVTTDTQYF | many | TRBJ2-3 | TRBV12-3/TRBV12-4
CSARYSGRDYEQYF | . | TRBJ2-7 | TRBV20-1
CASLSMYTEAFF | few | TRBJ1-1 | TRBV12-3/TRBV12-4
CASSPSGGVPYEQYF | few | TRBJ2-7 | TRBV6-5
CASSPNLNSNTGELFF | many | TRBJ2-2 | TRBV28
CASSLEGPGAFF | . | TRBJ1-1 | TRBV5-1
CASSYWGQGRSDTQYF | few | TRBJ2-3 | TRBV6-5
CASSGRDSPYEQYF | . | TRBJ2-7 | TRBV9
CASSLVEESGYTF | many | TRBJ1-2 | TRBV12-3/TRBV12-4
CSAGKGDGTYNEQFF | many | TRBJ2-1 | TRBV29-1
CASSPMTPMNTEAFF | few | TRBJ1-1 | TRBV5-1
CSARNTGRGNEQFF | few | TRBJ2-1 | TRBV20-1
CASSISGLTNYGYTF | . | TRBJ1-2 | TRBV19
CASSLKRTDTQYF | few | TRBJ2-3 | TRBV27
CSVGDPGAVQYF | few | TRBJ2-4 | TRBV29-1
CASSDGAGPLMETQYF | . | TRBJ2-5 | TRBV6-1
CASSVNPGSDTQYF | . | TRBJ2-3 | TRBV9
CASSQGPASSYNEQFF | few | TRBJ2-1 | TRBV4-2
CASSEDLLAGVALSYNEQFF | few | TRBJ2-1 | TRBV2